This TCR beta chain was retrieved from a study of cytomegalovirus exposure and HLA in healthy donors. As concerns this clone: Its antigen is undetermined.

Findings of the study overall: Later analysis placed DRB1 highest and HLA-C lowest in TCR association rates, which differed by HLA locus. Relative to equally common others, HLA-associated TCR beta chains showed greater clonal expansion in a later analysis.

The PCR used 60 Vbeta and 13 Jbeta primers. The table came from immunoSEQ multiplex PCR; TCRdb's copy has only in-frame clones and leaves some out. Of over 120,000 clones in the sample, around 72% were seen once. Sequenced material: PBMCs. The TCR sequence derives from a young man in good health and CMV-seropositive.

DNA for the CDR3: TGTGCCAGCAGCAACTCAGGGATCCACAATGAGCAGTTCTTC. Translated, it gives CASSNSGIHNEQFF. The gene calls are TRBV6-5 and TRBJ2-1; D is perhaps TRBD1 (5 bases). The CDR3 consists of 14 residues. CDR1 is MNHEY, CDR2 SVGAGI, per germline. V was clipped by 6 bases and J by 5 bases, with 14 bases between them.